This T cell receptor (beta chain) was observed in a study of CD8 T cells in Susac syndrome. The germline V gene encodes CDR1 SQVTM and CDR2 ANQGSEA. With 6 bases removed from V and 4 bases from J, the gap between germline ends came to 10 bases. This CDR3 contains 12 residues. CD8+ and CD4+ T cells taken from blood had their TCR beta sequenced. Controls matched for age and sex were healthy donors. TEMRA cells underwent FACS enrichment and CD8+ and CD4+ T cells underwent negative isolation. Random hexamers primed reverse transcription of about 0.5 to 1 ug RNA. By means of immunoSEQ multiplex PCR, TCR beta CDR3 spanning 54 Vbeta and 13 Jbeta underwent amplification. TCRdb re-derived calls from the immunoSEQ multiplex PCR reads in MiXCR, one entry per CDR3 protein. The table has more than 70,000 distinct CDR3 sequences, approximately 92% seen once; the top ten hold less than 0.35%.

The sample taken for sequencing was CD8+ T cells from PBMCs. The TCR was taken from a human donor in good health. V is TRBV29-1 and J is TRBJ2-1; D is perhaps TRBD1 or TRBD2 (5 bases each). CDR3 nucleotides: TGCAGCGTCGAGGGACCATACAATGAGCAGTTCTTC. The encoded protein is CSVEGPYNEQFF.